This TCR beta chain was profiled in a study of post-analysis software for immune sequencing data (dated by TCRdb to about 2015). Background on the whole study: Recorded disease courses included relapsing-remitting, secondary progressive and progressive-relapsing multiple sclerosis, with some patients lacking subtype annotation. The multiple sclerosis patient repertoires were compared with approximately 11 previously published healthy control repertoires from donors aged about 6 to 25 years. A subset of samples was prepared in parallel using single-end sample barcoding, then pooled and co-amplified after Illumina adapter ligation. The study at large found these results: Multiple sclerosis patients had significantly lower normalized Chao1 diversity than controls, a result that suggests substantial peripheral T-cell clonal expansion. A handful of TRBV segments, including TRBV5-6, TRBV5-1 and TRBV20-1, were significantly more frequent in patients than controls. Direct clustering with F measure revealed strong co-clustering of samples prepared in the same batch, which led to a batch-effect correction. The control group was slightly older than the multiple sclerosis patient group.

CDR3 length: 14 amino acids, cysteine to phenylalanine. Of all the DNA, just the CDR3 is kept, 42 bases in frame from base 1. V ends up 6 bases short and J 7 bases short, with an unmatched junction base count of 11. CDR1 is given as SEHNR and CDR2 as FQNEAQ, both from the germline V gene (reference sequence). To demonstrate the VDJtools post-analysis software, TCR beta repertoires were profiled from the peripheral blood of about 14 young patients with multiple sclerosis. The multiple sclerosis patients were children and adolescents between about 6 and 16 years of age. In the case of this clonotype: What antigen it recognizes has not been identified. No base quality values were provided; no much bigger clone lies one nucleotide off.

Libraries were constructed by PCR. This sample was sequenced with an Illumina HiSeq 2500. Unique molecular identifiers were incorporated into TCR beta cDNA libraries to reduce PCR and sequencing biases. Roughly 500,000 cDNA molecules were obtained per 1 to 10 million input T cells, so each molecule approximated one T cell. The same protocol used for the earlier healthy control dataset was applied to prepare and sequence the patient libraries. Samples belonging to the same batch were prepared together, multiplexed and sequenced on a shared HiSeq lane. Per the original workflow: Raw barcoded reads were processed with MIGEC, discarding single-read molecular identifier groups before consensus assembly and CDR3 extraction. Clonotype tables were post-analysed with VDJtools, normalizing diversity by down-sampling all datasets to the smallest sample size. In repertoire overlap clustering, CDR3 amino acid sequences, but not nucleotide sequences, were matched to correct batch-related cross-sample contamination. Using fastp trimming at Q25 and MiXCR clonotype assembly, TCRdb reanalyzed the public sequencing data and kept in-frame beta chains. For every CDR3 protein sequence, its rows merge into one entry that carries the most common genes and DNA. TCRdb, not the original authors, processed these V and J calls. This sample holds 350,000 to 500,000 distinct CDR3 sequences; roughly 38% were observed only once. The ten largest make up less than 10% of the sample.

This receptor chain uses TRBV7-9 and TRBJ2-7; 8 bases in the junction line up with TRBD2. The specimen sequenced was blood. This clonotype was sampled from a girl aged 2 to 10 with multiple sclerosis. The sequenced DNA is TGTGCCAGCAGTTCCCTTAGCGGGACTCATGAGCAGTACTTC. Protein translation: CASSSLSGTHEQYF.